The 29 T cell receptor beta chains reported below all come from one sample, sequenced in a study of shared clonotypes between healthy human individuals. Sequencing used immunoSEQ multiplex PCR; TCRdb keeps in-frame clones, though not all of them. The table lists about 2 million clones, roughly 94% of them singletons. Sequencing used naive CD4+ T cells sorted from blood. Subset specified: CD45RA+ positively selected. These receptors were collected from a man between 18 and 35 years old in good health.

This chain joins TRBV28 and TRBJ2-1; 7 bases are a match to TRBD1. Trimming at V came to 1 base and at J to 7 bases, leaving 4 bases not matched to a gene. Germline-derived CDR1 and CDR2 are MDHEN and SYDVKM. The CDR3 is 14 amino acids. CDR3 residues: CASSLLRGRNEQFF. The CDR3 DNA reads TGTGCCAGCAGTTTATTAAGGGGGCGGAATGAGCAGTTCTTC.

This chain uses TRBV6-5 with TRBJ1-1; 9 bases are a match to TRBD1. Trimming at V came to 4 bases and at J to 3 bases, leaving 0 bases not matched to a gene. Germline V gives CDR1 MNHEY, CDR2 SVGAGI. The CDR3 extends over 13 amino acids. CDR3 in amino acids: CASSWTGDTEAFF. The CDR3 coding sequence is TGTGCCAGCAGTTGGACAGGGGACACTGAAGCTTTCTTT.

This clone was recorded only once. The chain employs TRBV6-5 and TRBJ2-5; 7 bases agree with TRBD1. J lost 2 bases, V lost 5 bases, and 5 bases had no gene match. The germline gives CDR1 MNHEY, CDR2 SVGAGI. The CDR3 is 14 amino acids. CDR3 sequence: CASSPPGGQETQYF. The CDR3 DNA follows: TGTGCCAGCAGTCCCCCAGGGGGACAAGAGACCCAGTACTTC.

This chain connects TRBV19 to TRBJ2-1; D is ambiguous. Looked up from germline, CDR1 is LNHDA and CDR2 is SQIVND (reference sequence). The germline V and J ends were trimmed by 1 base and 6 bases, with 4 bases remaining between them. There are 12 residues in the CDR3. This chain's CDR3 is CASSIVRNEQFF. CDR3 coding DNA: TGTGCCAGTAGTATAGTCCGCAATGAGCAGTTCTTC.

The chain has TRBV30 and TRBJ2-7; 9 bases map to TRBD1. The CDR3 consists of 14 residues. CDR1 is GTSNPN and CDR2 is SVGIG in the germline V gene (reference sequence). J lost 2 bases, V lost 2 bases, and 4 bases had no gene match. The CDR3 is CAWSTGGGAYEQYF. In DNA form, the CDR3 reads TGTGCCTGGAGTACAGGGGGCGGTGCCTACGAGCAGTACTTC.

The V and J genes are TRBV7-3 and TRBJ1-1; TRBD1 agrees at 7 bases. V was clipped by 5 bases and J by 0 bases; unmatched bases: 0. From germline, CDR1 is SGHTA and CDR2 FQGTGA. The CDR3 is made up of 13 amino acids. The CDR3 DNA reads as TGTGCCAGCAGCGACAGGGTGAACACTGAAGCTTTCTTT. This encodes CASSDRVNTEAFF. Filled out from reference TRBV7-3 and TRBJ1-1, the complete variable domain reads GAGVSQTPSNKVTEKGKYVELRCDPISGHTALYWYRQSLGQGPEFLIYFQGTGAADDSGLPNDRFFAVRPEGSVSTLKIQRTERGDSAVYLCASSDRVNTEAFFGQGTRLTVV.

The chain employs TRBV6-1 and TRBJ1-5; the D is unclear. Looked up from germline, CDR1 is MNHNS and CDR2 is SASEGT. This CDR3 is 15 amino acids long. Trimming shortened V by 2 bases and J by 4 bases, and 12 bases separated the two germline ends. In DNA form, the CDR3 reads TGTGCCAGCAGTGAACGCGGGGTTCGGAATCAGCCCCAGCATTTT. Its protein is CASSERGVRNQPQHF.

This clone was observed once. V usage is TRBV9 and J usage is TRBJ2-3; 13 bases agree with TRBD2. The junction had 10 bases not matched to a gene; V was cut back by 3 bases and J by 0 bases. The length of the CDR3 is 19 residues. Germline CDR1 reads SGDLS; CDR2 reads YYNGEE. The CDR3 loop reads CASSAEGLAGRSSTDTQYF. The DNA for the CDR3 is TGTGCCAGCAGCGCAGAGGGACTAGCGGGACGATCTAGCACAGATACGCAGTATTTT.

The J gene is TRBJ1-4, the V gene TRBV4-1, with 9 bases fitting TRBD1. Germline V gene sequence: CDR1 MGHRA, CDR2 YSYEKL. CDR3 length: 14 amino acids. Trimming removed 4 bases from V and 8 bases from J; junction bases left unmatched: 5. The CDR3 loop is CASSRTGANEKLFF. The CDR3 DNA sequence: TGCGCCAGCAGCCGGACAGGGGCGAACGAAAAACTGTTTTTT.

This chain connects TRBV4-1 to TRBJ2-1; 9 nucleotides line up with TRBD2. This CDR3 has 16 residues. Germline lookup yields CDR1 MGHRA and CDR2 YSYEKL. Trimming removed 1 base from V and 1 base from J; junction bases left unmatched: 2. CDR3 protein: CASSQGLAESYNEQFF. CDR3 DNA: TGCGCCAGCAGCCAAGGACTAGCGGAATCCTACAATGAGCAGTTCTTC.

This clone was detected once. The CDR3 here is CASSLGRGTEAFF. In DNA, the CDR3 is TGTGCCAGTAGTTTGGGCAGGGGAACTGAAGCTTTCTTT. The chain couples TRBV19 to TRBJ1-1, with D possibly being TRBD1 (6 bases). The CDR3 runs 13 residues. The germline V gene encodes CDR1 LNHDA and CDR2 SQIVND (reference sequence). Deletions cut 5 bases from V and 5 bases from J, with 12 bases between.

A note on this clone: This may stem from a read error, because a much larger clone lies one nucleotide away. Here the CDR3 omits its conserved ending phenylalanine or tryptophan, so a read error is the likely source. The chain links TRBV18 to TRBJ2-7, with 8 bases identical to TRBD2. Trimming took 2 bases from V and 1 from J; bases not matched to a gene: 4. This CDR3 contains 15 residues. Germline V CDR1 and CDR2: KGHSH, LQKENI. CDR3 in amino acids: CASSPVAGSSYEQYL. The DNA for the CDR3 is TGTGCCAGCTCACCAGTAGCGGGGAGTTCCTACGAGCAGTACCTC.

The V gene is TRBV2, the J gene TRBJ1-1, with D maybe TRBD1 (5 bases). This CDR3 has 13 residues. CDR1 and CDR2 from the germline V gene are SNHLY and FYNNEI. Trimming took 6 bases from V and 6 from J, leaving 14 bases between them. Written as DNA, the CDR3 is TGTGCCAGCAGGACGGGGGGAGCCTCTGAAGCTTTCTTT. As protein: CASRTGGASEAFF. Full variable domain (outside the CDR3, taken from reference TRBV2 and TRBJ1-1): EPEVTQTPSHQVTQMGQEVILRCVPISNHLYFYWYRQILGQKVEFLVSFYNNEISEKSEIFDDQFSVERPDGSNFTLKIRSTKLEDSAMYFCASRTGGASEAFFGQGTRLTVV.

V gene TRBV9 combines with J gene TRBJ2-7; 7 bases align to TRBD2. Per germline, CDR1 SGDLS and CDR2 YYNGEE. The CDR3 has 14 residues. The ends lost 4 bases at V and 3 bases at J; junction bases unmatched: 7. The CDR3 here is CASSRGGDLYEQYF. CDR3 sequence (DNA): TGTGCCAGCAGCCGGGGAGGGGACCTCTACGAGCAGTACTTC.

The chain uses TRBV30 and TRBJ2-1, with a weak D call TRBD2 (6 bases). The V end lost 5 bases, the J end lost 0 bases, and 14 bases lay between the germline ends. The germline gives CDR1 GTSNPN, CDR2 SVGIG (reference sequence). This CDR3 contains 15 residues. CDR3 bases: TGTGCCTGGGATGCGGGGATAAGCTCCTACAATGAGCAGTTCTTC. Residues: CAWDAGISSYNEQFF.

The V gene is TRBV7-2, the J gene TRBJ2-1; a weak D match, TRBD2 (7 bases). Germline loops: CDR1 SGHTA, CDR2 FQGNSA. The CDR3 length is 17 residues. V was shortened by 1 base and J by 7 bases, with 20 bases between the two germline ends. The CDR3 spells CASSLVSGTRGGNEQFF. The CDR3, as DNA: TGTGCCAGCAGCTTAGTGTCCGGGACAAGGGGAGGGAATGAGCAGTTCTTC.

The rearrangement joins TRBV27 to TRBJ2-1, with 7 bases aligning to TRBD2. V gave up 8 bases and J gave up 3 bases; unmatched junction bases: 19. This CDR3 is built from 18 residues. CDR1 is MNHEY, CDR2 SMNVEV, per germline (reference sequence). CDR3 DNA sequence: TGTGCCAGCGCCACCCGTGTATGGGGGGGGAGTAACTACAATGAGCAGTTCTTC. Translation: CASATRVWGGSNYNEQFF.

The gene calls are TRBV6-5 and TRBJ1-3; D possibly corresponds to TRBD1 (6 bases). V lost 10 bases, J lost 0 bases, and 13 bases lay in between. This CDR3 has 14 amino acids. Germline V lookup: CDR1 MNHEY, CDR2 SVGAGI. Here the CDR3 reads CATGVRSSGNTIYF. DNA of the CDR3: TGTGCCACAGGGGTCCGGAGCTCTGGAAACACCATATATTTT.

V gene TRBV6-6 combines with J gene TRBJ1-1; possibly TRBD1 for D (5 bases). The ends were cut back, 5 bases at V and 11 bases at J, with 15 bases in the middle. Germline V CDR1 and CDR2: MNHNY, SVGAGI (reference sequence). This CDR3 contains 12 residues. The CDR3 sequence: CASSRQTPGAFF. CDR3 DNA: TGTGCCAGCAGTCGACAGACCCCGGGGGCTTTCTTT.

Regarding this clone: An end of the junction does not agree with germline; a read error may underlie this. The V call is TRBV6-1, the J call TRBJ1-4, with 9 positions matching TRBD1. The CDR3 consists of 16 residues. Germline V gene data show CDR1 as MNHNS and CDR2 as SASEGT. CDR3 amino acids: CASNEQGARVKEKLFF. The CDR3, as DNA: TGTGCCAGCAATGAACAGGGGGCGCGGGTTAAGGAAAAACTGTTTTTT.

V is TRBV7-3 and J is TRBJ2-7; 9 bases agree with TRBD1. The CDR3 covers 13 residues. Germline loops: CDR1 SGHTA, CDR2 FQGTGA. The V gene end was trimmed by 5 bases and the J gene end by 3 bases; junction bases not matched to a gene: 2. The CDR3 here is CASSRDRVYEQYF. CDR3 in DNA: TGTGCCAGCAGCAGGGACAGGGTCTACGAGCAGTACTTC.

The V gene is TRBV7-3, the J gene TRBJ2-3; 11 nucleotides match TRBD2. Trimming took 5 bases from V and 0 from J; bases not matched to a gene: 4. The CDR3 is 16 residues long. Germline lookup yields CDR1 SGHTA and CDR2 FQGTGA. The CDR3 here is CASSPLAGGSTDTQYF. The DNA of the CDR3 is TGTGCCAGCAGCCCGCTAGCGGGGGGCAGCACAGATACGCAGTATTTT.

The chain is built from TRBV5-1 and TRBJ2-3; maybe TRBD2 (6 bases). The CDR3 spans 16 residues. V was shortened by 3 bases and J by 2 bases, with 16 bases between the two germline ends. Germline V gene lookup returns CDR1 SGHRS and CDR2 YFSETQ. The CDR3 is CASSSTARDSTDTQYF. CDR3 in DNA: TGCGCCAGCAGCTCGACGGCGAGGGACTCCACAGATACGCAGTATTTT.

The rearrangement links TRBV18 to TRBJ1-3; no clear D gene. The CDR3 contains 15 residues. The V end lost 3 bases, the J end lost 8 bases, and 17 bases lay between the germline ends. CDR1 KGHSH and CDR2 LQKENI come from the germline V gene. The CDR3 protein is CASSPNSEIRDTIYF. The CDR3 DNA is TGTGCCAGCTCACCGAATTCAGAGATACGAGACACCATATATTTT.

The rearrangement joins TRBV2 to TRBJ2-1; D possibly corresponds to TRBD2 (5 bases). The CDR3 spans 13 residues. Per germline, CDR1 SNHLY and CDR2 FYNNEI. The V and J ends lost 2 bases and 6 bases respectively, with 8 bases between them. As DNA, the CDR3 is TGTGCCAGCAGTGAAAGGGAGAGCAATGAGCAGTTCTTC. Translating it yields CASSERESNEQFF. Full variable domain (missing parts from reference TRBV2 and TRBJ2-1): EPEVTQTPSHQVTQMGQEVILRCVPISNHLYFYWYRQILGQKVEFLVSFYNNEISEKSEIFDDQFSVERPDGSNFTLKIRSTKLEDSAMYFCASSERESNEQFFGPGTRLTVL.

This chain links TRBV14 with TRBJ2-7, with TRBD1 identical over 8 bases. Germline loops: CDR1 SGHDN, CDR2 FVKESK. This CDR3 contains 13 residues. Trimming removed 4 bases from V and 9 bases from J; junction bases left unmatched: 8. The CDR3 region has the DNA TGTGCCAGCAGCCGGGAGGACAGGGTGATGCAGTACTTC. It yields the protein CASSREDRVMQYF. Filled out from reference TRBV14 and TRBJ2-7, the complete variable domain reads EAGVTQFPSHSVIEKGQTVTLRCDPISGHDNLYWYRRVMGKEIKFLLHFVKESKQDESGMPNNRFLAERTGGTYSTLKVQPAELEDSGVYFCASSREDRVMQYFGPGTRLTVT.

A note on this clone: The sample holds other DNA sequences that translate to the same CDR3. The chain recombines TRBV30 with TRBJ1-2; D not certain. The V and J ends lost 0 bases and 6 bases respectively, with 5 bases between them. The CDR3 runs to 11 residues. Germline loops: CDR1 GTSNPN, CDR2 SVGIG (reference sequence). The CDR3 DNA is TGTGCCTGGAGTGTACGGGATGGCTACACCTTC. Protein sequence: CAWSVRDGYTF.

This chain uses TRBV10-3 with TRBJ2-3; D perhaps matches TRBD1 (5 bases). The CDR3 is made up of 13 amino acids. CDR1 and CDR2 from the germline V gene are ENHRY and SYGVKD. Between the trimmed V and J ends, which lost 6 bases and 2 bases, there was a span of 9 bases. This chain's CDR3 is CAIREDNTDTQYF. The CDR3 coding sequence is TGTGCCATCAGAGAGGACAACACAGATACGCAGTATTTT.

V usage is TRBV18 and J usage is TRBJ2-7; 7 bases fit TRBD1. Germline V CDR1 and CDR2: KGHSH, LQKENI. The V segment lost 5 bases and the J segment 2 bases; nucleotides outside the gene matches: 6. The CDR3 totals 14 residues. CDR3 coding DNA: TGTGCCAGCTCAGCCGGGACAGAAACCTACGAGCAGTACTTC. Residues: CASSAGTETYEQYF.